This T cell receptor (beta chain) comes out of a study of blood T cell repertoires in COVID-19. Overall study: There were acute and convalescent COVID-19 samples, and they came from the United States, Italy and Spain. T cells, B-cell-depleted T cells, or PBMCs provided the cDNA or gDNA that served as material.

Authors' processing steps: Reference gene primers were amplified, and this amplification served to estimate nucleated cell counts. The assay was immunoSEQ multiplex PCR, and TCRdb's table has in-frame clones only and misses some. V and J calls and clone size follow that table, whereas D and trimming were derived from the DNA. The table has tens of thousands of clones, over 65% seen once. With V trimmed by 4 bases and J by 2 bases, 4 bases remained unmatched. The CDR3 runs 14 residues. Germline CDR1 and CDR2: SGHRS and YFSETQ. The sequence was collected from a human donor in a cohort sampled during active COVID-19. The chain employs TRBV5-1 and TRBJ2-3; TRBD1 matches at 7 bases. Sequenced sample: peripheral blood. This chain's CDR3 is CASSGTVSTDTQYF. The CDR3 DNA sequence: TGCGCCAGCAGCGGGACAGTTTCCACAGATACGCAGTATTTT.